Below, one T cell receptor (beta chain) is given with its context. Original processing notes: Estimates of nucleated cell counts were drawn from the amplification of reference gene primers. Sequenced by immunoSEQ multiplex PCR; TCRdb stores in-frame clones only, minus some. That table furnishes V, J and clone size, whereas the DNA furnished D and trimming. The data show roughly 70,000 clones, over 60% seen once. Trimming took off 6 bases at V and 1 base at J, with 10 bases between the two ends. The CDR3 length is 14 residues. The germline V gene encodes CDR1 SGHNT and CDR2 YYREEE (reference sequence). These data come from a study of blood T cell repertoires in COVID-19. About the study: Samples of COVID-19 (acute and convalescent) were obtained from the United States, Italy and Spain. Sources were T cells, B-cell-depleted T cells, or PBMCs; the material itself was cDNA or gDNA.

Seattle patients were enrolled while actively infected and followed longitudinally. The receptor comes from a man in his 60s with COVID-19, enrolled during active disease. Sequencing was performed on peripheral blood. J is TRBJ2-2 and V is TRBV5-4; D uncertain. The CDR3, as DNA: TGTGCCAGCAAAAGACATCAGAACACCGGGGAGCTGTTTTTT. It specifies CASKRHQNTGELFF.